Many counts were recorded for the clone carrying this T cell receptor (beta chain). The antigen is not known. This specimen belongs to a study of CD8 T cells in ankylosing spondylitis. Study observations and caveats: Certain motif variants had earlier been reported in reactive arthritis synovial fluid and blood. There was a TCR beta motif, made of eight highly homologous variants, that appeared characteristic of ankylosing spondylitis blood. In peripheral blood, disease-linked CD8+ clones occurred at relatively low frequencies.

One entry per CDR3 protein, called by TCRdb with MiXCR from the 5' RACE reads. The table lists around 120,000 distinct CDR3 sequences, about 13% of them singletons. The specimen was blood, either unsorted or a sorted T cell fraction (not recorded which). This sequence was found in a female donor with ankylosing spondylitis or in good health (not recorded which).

CDR3 in DNA: TGTGCCAGCAGCGTTGTATTACTAGGTGGGGCCAACGTCCTGACTTTC. This sequence encodes CASSVVLLGGANVLTF. J is TRBJ2-6 and V is TRBV9; tentatively, D is TRBD2 (5 bases). Trimming removed 2 bases at V and 3 bases at J, with 12 bases between. The CDR3 spans 16 residues. The germline V gene encodes CDR1 SGDLS and CDR2 YYNGEE. The entire variable domain, with the rest obtained from reference TRBV9 and TRBJ2-6, is as follows: DSGVTQTPKHLITATGQRVTLRCSPRSGDLSVYWYQQSLDQGLQFLIQYYNGEERAKGNILERFSAQQFPDLHSELNLSSLELGDSALYFCASSVVLLGGANVLTFGAGSRLTVL.